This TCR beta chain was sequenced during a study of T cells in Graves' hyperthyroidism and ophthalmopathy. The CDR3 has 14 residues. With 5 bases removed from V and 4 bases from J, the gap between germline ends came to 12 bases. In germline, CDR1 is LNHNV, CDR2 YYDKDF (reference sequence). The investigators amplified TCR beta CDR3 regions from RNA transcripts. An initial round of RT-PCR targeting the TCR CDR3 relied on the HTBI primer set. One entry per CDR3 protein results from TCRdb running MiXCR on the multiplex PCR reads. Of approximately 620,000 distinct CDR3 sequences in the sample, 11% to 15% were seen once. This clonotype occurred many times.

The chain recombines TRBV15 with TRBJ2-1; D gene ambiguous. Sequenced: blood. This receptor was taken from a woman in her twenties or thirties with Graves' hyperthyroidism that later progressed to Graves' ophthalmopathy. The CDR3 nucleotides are TGTGCCACCAGCGCAAGCAGAGGTTACAATGAGCAGTTCTTC. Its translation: CATSASRGYNEQFF.